Below, 21 T cell receptor beta chains from the same sample are listed, as sequenced in a study of blood T cell repertoires in COVID-19. Sequencing was performed with immunoSEQ multiplex PCR; in TCRdb, only in-frame clones are kept and a portion is missing. The table lists roughly 250,000 clones, approximately 83% of them singletons, with 3% to 4% in the top ten. The sample was PBMCs or T cells enriched from blood (not recorded which). These receptor sequences come from a woman in her thirties or forties with acute COVID-19.

This clone was recorded a few times. The chain employs TRBV6-2 or TRBV6-3 and TRBJ2-7; D possibly corresponds to TRBD1 (5 bases). Germline lookup yields CDR1 MNHEY and CDR2 SVGEGT. V was shortened by 5 bases and J by 3 bases, with 14 bases between the two germline ends. CDR3 length equals 14 residues. The CDR3 loop is CASSPPTEIYEQYF. The DNA for the CDR3 is TGTGCCAGCAGTCCCCCGACAGAGATCTACGAGCAGTACTTC.

The chain is built from TRBV7-2 and TRBJ2-5, with D hard to call. Germline values: CDR1 SGHTA, CDR2 FQGNSA. This CDR3 is built from 15 residues. V lost 4 bases to trimming and J lost 7 bases, with 19 bases between them. The CDR3, as DNA: TGTGCCAGCAGCTACGAAGCTAAATCGTCGGGGACCCAGTACTTC. This translates into CASSYEAKSSGTQYF.

The chain combines TRBV30 with TRBJ2-3, with D possibly matching TRBD2 (6 bases). This CDR3 has 13 amino acids. V was pared by 6 bases and J by 0 bases, with 10 bases between. CDR1 and CDR2 (germline): GTSNPN, SVGIG (reference sequence). The CDR3 loop reads CACRDLSTDTQYF. CDR3 nucleotide sequence: TGTGCCTGCAGGGACTTAAGCACAGATACGCAGTATTTT.

This clone was detected once. The chain joins TRBV7-8 to TRBJ2-1, with a weak D call TRBD2 (8 bases). This CDR3 contains 16 residues. The ends were cut back, 5 bases at V and 7 bases at J, with 21 bases in the middle. CDR1 is SGHVS, CDR2 FQNEAQ, per germline. CDR3 DNA sequence: TGTGCCAGCAGCGGGCGGGAGGACAGGCCACAAAATGAGCAGTTCTTC. This gives the protein CASSGREDRPQNEQFF.

The rearrangement links TRBV7-6 to TRBJ2-1; 7 bases are a match to TRBD1. This CDR3 has 15 amino acids. In germline, CDR1 is SGHVS, CDR2 FNYEAQ. The V segment lost 5 bases and the J segment 2 bases; nucleotides outside the gene matches: 6. The CDR3 bases are TGTGCCAGCAGCGATAGACAGGGCACCTACAATGAGCAGTTCTTC. It is translated as CASSDRQGTYNEQFF.

The chain links TRBV30 to TRBJ2-3, with D possibly matching TRBD1 (6 bases). The CDR3 has 13 residues. Germline lookup yields CDR1 GTSNPN and CDR2 SVGIG (reference sequence). Trimming left V 5 bases short and J 2 bases short, with 11 bases between. The CDR3 protein is CAWDTGNTDTQYF. In nucleotides, the CDR3 is TGTGCCTGGGACACAGGGAACACAGATACGCAGTATTTT.

The chain has TRBV25-1 and TRBJ1-5; 9 bases are a match to TRBD1. The V segment lost 1 base and the J segment 1 base; nucleotides outside the gene matches: 8. Germline CDR1 MGHDK, CDR2 SYGVNS. The CDR3 totals 18 residues. CDR3 bases: TGTGCCAGCAGTGAATGGGGACCTGGACAGGGGAGCAATCAGCCCCAGCATTTT. Its translation is CASSEWGPGQGSNQPQHF.

The chain carries TRBV5-1 and TRBJ2-1; 9 bases are shared with TRBD2. Trimming cost V 5 bases and J 4 bases; bases outside gene matches: 7. Germline CDR1 reads SGHRS; CDR2 reads YFSETQ. The CDR3 is made up of 15 amino acids. The DNA for the CDR3 is TGCGCCAGCAGGCTAGGACTAGCGAATTACAATGAGCAGTTCTTC. Protein sequence: CASRLGLANYNEQFF. The full variable domain, in which reference TRBV5-1 and TRBJ2-1 provide the parts outside the CDR3, is KAGVTQTPRYLIKTRGQQVTLSCSPISGHRSVSWYQQTPGQGLQFLFEYFSETQRNKGNFPGRFSGRQFSNSRSEMNVSTLELGDSALYLCASRLGLANYNEQFFGPGTRLTVL.

This rearrangement joins TRBV13 to TRBJ2-2; TRBD2 matches at 8 bases. V was pared by 2 bases and J by 4 bases, with 9 bases of the junction left unmatched. From germline, CDR1 is PRHDT and CDR2 FYEKMQ (reference sequence). This CDR3 is built from 17 residues. CDR3 bases: TGTGCCAGCAGCTTATTAGGCATAGCGGGGTCCACCGGGGAGCTGTTTTTT. This encodes CASSLLGIAGSTGELFF.

The chain is built from TRBV19 and TRBJ2-1; 8 bases map to TRBD2. The CDR3 covers 15 residues. Germline loops: CDR1 LNHDA, CDR2 SQIVND (reference sequence). V lost 2 bases, J lost 8 bases, and 8 bases stayed unmatched. In DNA, the CDR3 is TGTGCCAGTAGTATAAGAAGCGGGAGCGACGATGAGCAGTTCTTC. Protein product: CASSIRSGSDDEQFF.

The chain combines TRBV15 with TRBJ2-7, with D perhaps TRBD2 (5 bases). The length of the CDR3 is 14 residues. V lost 0 bases, J lost 2 bases, and 8 bases lay in between. The germline V gene encodes CDR1 LNHNV and CDR2 YYDKDF (reference sequence). The DNA of the CDR3 is TGTGCCACCAGCAGAGAACTAGGCACCTACGAGCAGTACTTC. As protein: CATSRELGTYEQYF.

This clone was seen a single time. The V gene is TRBV28, the J gene TRBJ2-7, with a weak D call TRBD1 (7 bases). The germline V and J ends were trimmed by 7 bases and 5 bases, with 21 bases remaining between them. Germline CDR1 MDHEN, CDR2 SYDVKM. CDR3 size: 15 residues. The CDR3 coding sequence is TGTGCCAGCACCGAGAGCAGGGGGGAGAGGAACGAGCAGTACTTC. Its translation is CASTESRGERNEQYF.

The V call is TRBV10-3, the J call TRBJ2-1; 8 nucleotides align to TRBD2. The CDR3 runs to 15 residues. The junction had 6 bases not matched to a gene; V was cut back by 3 bases and J by 5 bases. CDR1 is ENHRY and CDR2 is SYGVKD in the germline V gene. The CDR3 DNA is TGTGCCATCAGTGACTTGCGGGAGGCGGACAATGAGCAGTTCTTC. This sequence encodes CAISDLREADNEQFF.

J is TRBJ1-1 and V is TRBV6-5; 9 positions agree with TRBD1. CDR1 and CDR2 (germline): MNHEY, SVGAGI. The V segment lost 11 bases and the J segment 3 bases; nucleotides outside the gene matches: 7. The CDR3 spans 13 residues. CDR3 coding DNA: TGTGCCGGAACAGGGGGCGAGGACACTGAAGCTTTCTTT. Translating it yields CAGTGGEDTEAFF.

The genes are TRBV7-9 and TRBJ2-1; 12 bases match TRBD2. The CDR3 spans 15 residues. Per the germline V gene, CDR1 is SEHNR and CDR2 is FQNEAQ (reference sequence). The trim removed 5 bases at V and 7 bases at J, leaving 6 bases unmatched. The CDR3 DNA reads as TGTGCCAGCAGCCTACTAGCGGGAGGTCGGAATGAGCAGTTCTTC. The encoded protein is CASSLLAGGRNEQFF.

This chain connects TRBV2 to TRBJ2-1, with 7 bases fitting TRBD2. The CDR3 totals 15 residues. The V gene's germline CDR1 is SNHLY and CDR2 FYNNEI. J was trimmed by 3 bases and V by 2 bases; bases with no gene match: 4. In nucleotides, the CDR3 is TGTGCCAGCAGTGAAACCGGACTAGACTACAATGAGCAGTTCTTC. It encodes CASSETGLDYNEQFF. Full variable domain (remainder filled in from reference TRBV2 and TRBJ2-1): EPEVTQTPSHQVTQMGQEVILRCVPISNHLYFYWYRQILGQKVEFLVSFYNNEISEKSEIFDDQFSVERPDGSNFTLKIRSTKLEDSAMYFCASSETGLDYNEQFFGPGTRLTVL.

The chain couples TRBV11-3 to TRBJ2-5; 8 bases fit TRBD2. Germline loops: CDR1 SGHNT, CDR2 YENEEA. V lost 1 base, J lost 5 bases, and 12 bases stayed unmatched. This CDR3 region has 17 residues. The CDR3 coding sequence is TGTGCCAGCAGCTTAGCACGACCCAGCGGGAGCGGGGAGACCCAGTACTTC. Protein sequence: CASSLARPSGSGETQYF.

For the CDR3, the DNA is TGTGCCAGCAGCTTAACACCTAGCACCCACTACAATGAGCAGTTCTTC. Protein: CASSLTPSTHYNEQFF. This rearrangement joins TRBV7-3 to TRBJ2-1, with TRBD2 as a possible D gene (5 bases). Trimming removed 0 bases at V and 3 bases at J, with 12 bases between. The CDR3 is made up of 16 amino acids. CDR1 and CDR2 from the germline V gene are SGHTA and FQGTGA. The whole variable domain, filled in from reference TRBV7-3 and TRBJ2-1, reads GAGVSQTPSNKVTEKGKYVELRCDPISGHTALYWYRQSLGQGPEFLIYFQGTGAADDSGLPNDRFFAVRPEGSVSTLKIQRTERGDSAVYLCASSLTPSTHYNEQFFGPGTRLTVL.

The rearrangement joins TRBV19 to TRBJ1-2; D is uncertain. CDR3 length equals 13 residues. V lost 3 bases and J 5 bases, leaving 10 bases between the germline ends. Germline V gene lookup returns CDR1 LNHDA and CDR2 SQIVND (reference sequence). The CDR3 coding sequence is TGTGCCAGTAGTATCCCGAACCGGTATGGCTACACCTTC. Its protein product is CASSIPNRYGYTF.

The CDR3: CASLGVDEQYF. As DNA, the CDR3 is TGTGCCAGCCTCGGAGTCGACGAGCAGTACTTC. The J gene is TRBJ2-7, the V gene TRBV25-1; unclear D gene. CDR1 and CDR2 from the germline V gene are MGHDK and SYGVNS. V shed 8 bases and J shed 5 bases, with 10 bases lying between them. CDR3 length equals 11 residues.

The chain combines TRBV28 with TRBJ2-3, with a tentative D call TRBD2 (6 bases). Germline lookup yields CDR1 MDHEN and CDR2 SYDVKM. The V gene lost 6 bases and the J gene lost 0 bases, with 10 bases spanning the gap. CDR3 length: 14 amino acids. The DNA for the CDR3 is TGTGCCAGCAGGACCGGGACTAGCACAGATACGCAGTATTTT. It codes for CASRTGTSTDTQYF.